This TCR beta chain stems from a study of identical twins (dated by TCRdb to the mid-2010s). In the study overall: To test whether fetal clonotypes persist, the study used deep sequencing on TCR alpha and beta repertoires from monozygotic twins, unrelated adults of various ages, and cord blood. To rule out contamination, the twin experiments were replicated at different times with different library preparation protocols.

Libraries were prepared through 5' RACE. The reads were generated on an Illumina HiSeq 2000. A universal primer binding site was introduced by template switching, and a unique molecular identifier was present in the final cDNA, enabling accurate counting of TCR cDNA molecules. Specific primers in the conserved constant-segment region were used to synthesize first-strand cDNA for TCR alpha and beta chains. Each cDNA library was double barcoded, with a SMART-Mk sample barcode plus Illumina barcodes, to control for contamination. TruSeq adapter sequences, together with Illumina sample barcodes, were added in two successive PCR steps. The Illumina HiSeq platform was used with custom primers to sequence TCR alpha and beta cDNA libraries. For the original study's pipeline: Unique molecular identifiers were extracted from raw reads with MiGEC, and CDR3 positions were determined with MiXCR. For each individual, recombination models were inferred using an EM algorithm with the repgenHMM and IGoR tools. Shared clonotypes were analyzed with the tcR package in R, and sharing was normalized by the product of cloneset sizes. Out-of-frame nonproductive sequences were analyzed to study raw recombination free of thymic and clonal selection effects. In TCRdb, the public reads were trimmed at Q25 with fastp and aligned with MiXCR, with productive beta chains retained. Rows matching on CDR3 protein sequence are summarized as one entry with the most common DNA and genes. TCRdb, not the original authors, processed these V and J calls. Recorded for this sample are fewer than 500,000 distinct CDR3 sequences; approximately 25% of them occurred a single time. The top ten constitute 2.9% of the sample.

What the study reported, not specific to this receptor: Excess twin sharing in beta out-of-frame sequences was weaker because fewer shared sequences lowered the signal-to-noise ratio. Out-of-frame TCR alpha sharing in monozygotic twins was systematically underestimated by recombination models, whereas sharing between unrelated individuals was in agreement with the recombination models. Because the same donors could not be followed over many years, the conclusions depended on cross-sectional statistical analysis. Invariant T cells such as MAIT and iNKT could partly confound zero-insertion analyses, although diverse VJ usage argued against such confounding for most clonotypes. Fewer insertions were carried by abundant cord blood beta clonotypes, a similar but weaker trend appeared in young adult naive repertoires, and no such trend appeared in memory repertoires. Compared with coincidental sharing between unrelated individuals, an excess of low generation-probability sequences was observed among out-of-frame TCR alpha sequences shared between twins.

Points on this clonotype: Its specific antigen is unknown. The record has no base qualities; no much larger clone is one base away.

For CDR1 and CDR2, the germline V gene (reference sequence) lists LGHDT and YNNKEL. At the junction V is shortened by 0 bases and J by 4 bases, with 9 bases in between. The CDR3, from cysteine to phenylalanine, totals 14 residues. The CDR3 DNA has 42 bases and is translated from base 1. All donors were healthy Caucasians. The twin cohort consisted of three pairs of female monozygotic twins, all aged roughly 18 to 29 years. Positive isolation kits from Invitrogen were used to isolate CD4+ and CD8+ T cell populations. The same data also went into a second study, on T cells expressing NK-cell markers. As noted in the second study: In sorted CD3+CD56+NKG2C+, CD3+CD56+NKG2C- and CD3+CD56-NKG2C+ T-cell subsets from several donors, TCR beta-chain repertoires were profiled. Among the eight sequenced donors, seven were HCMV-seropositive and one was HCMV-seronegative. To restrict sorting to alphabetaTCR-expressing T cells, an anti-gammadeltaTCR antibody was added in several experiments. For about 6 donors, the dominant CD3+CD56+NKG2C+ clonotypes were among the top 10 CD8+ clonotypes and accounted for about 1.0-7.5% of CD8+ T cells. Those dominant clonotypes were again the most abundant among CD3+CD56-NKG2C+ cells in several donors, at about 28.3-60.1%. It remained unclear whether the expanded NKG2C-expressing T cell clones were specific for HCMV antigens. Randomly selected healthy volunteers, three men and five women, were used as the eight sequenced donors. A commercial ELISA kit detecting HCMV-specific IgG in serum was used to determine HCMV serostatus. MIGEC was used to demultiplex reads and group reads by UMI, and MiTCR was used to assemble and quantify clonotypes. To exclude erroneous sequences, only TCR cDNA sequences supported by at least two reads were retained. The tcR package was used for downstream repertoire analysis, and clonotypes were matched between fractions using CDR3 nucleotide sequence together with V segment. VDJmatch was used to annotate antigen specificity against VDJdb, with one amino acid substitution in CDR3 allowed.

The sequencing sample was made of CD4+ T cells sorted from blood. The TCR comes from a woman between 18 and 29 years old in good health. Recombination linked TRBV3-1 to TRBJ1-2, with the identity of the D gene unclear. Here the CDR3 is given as CASSQEMNSYGYTF. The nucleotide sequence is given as TGTGCCAGCAGCCAAGAAATGAACAGCTATGGCTACACCTTC.